The clone carrying this T cell receptor beta chain came up once. The antigen is undetermined. The authors made TCR cDNA by 5'RACE template switching, adding a universal primer site and UMIs. TCRdb ran MiXCR on the 5' RACE reads and lists one entry per CDR3 protein. The sample has some 560,000 distinct CDR3 sequences, roughly a sixth seen once; the top ten hold around a sixth. Germline assignment: CDR1 SGHNT and CDR2 YYREEE (reference sequence). Trimming left V 0 bases short and J 5 bases short, with 9 bases between. The CDR3 is made up of 14 amino acids. This specimen comes from a study of T cells after yellow fever vaccination. Overall study: Fractions of low cell number were prepared using SMART-Seq v4 Ultra Low Input. General study results and limits: The study re-detected most primary-vaccination clones after the booster (96% CD4, roughly 85% CD8). Of the clonotypes, a small share occurred in both CD4 and CD8 compartments.

This receptor was identified in a man aged 18-30 years who received the YFV17D yellow fever vaccine. The chain links TRBV5-4 to TRBJ2-1, with D tentatively TRBD1 (5 bases). The sample here was PBMCs, taken less than 6 days after the first yellow fever vaccination. CDR3 in amino acids: CASSLVDKDNEQFF. The CDR3 DNA is TGTGCCAGCAGCTTGGTGGACAAAGACAATGAGCAGTTCTTC.